Each of the 16 T cell receptor beta chains below was sequenced from the same sample in a study of CD8 T cells in ankylosing spondylitis. The study's findings and limits: Apparently characteristic of ankylosing spondylitis blood was a TCR beta motif (roughly 8 highly homologous variants).

No cognate antigen is known for these TCRs. TCRdb re-analysed the 5' RACE reads in MiXCR, keeping a single row per CDR3 protein. The data show 390,000 or so distinct CDR3 sequences, 20% to 25% seen once. What was sequenced was blood, either unsorted or a sorted T cell fraction (not recorded which). These receptors all stem from a male donor with ankylosing spondylitis.

The chain couples TRBV7-2 to TRBJ2-2; tentatively, D is TRBD2 (6 bases). Germline-derived CDR1 and CDR2 are SGHTA and FQGNSA. Trimming removed 4 bases at V and 1 base at J, with 7 bases between. CDR3 length: 14 amino acids. The CDR3 spells CASSWRGNTGELFF. The CDR3 nucleotides are TGTGCCAGCAGCTGGCGGGGGAACACCGGGGAGCTGTTTTTT.

The table lists this clonotype with many counts. CDR3 in amino acids: CASSLNLAGNSYEQYF. CDR3 bases: TGCGCCAGCAGCTTAAACCTAGCGGGGAACTCCTACGAGCAGTACTTC. This chain uses TRBV5-1 with TRBJ2-7; TRBD2 matches 9 bases. This CDR3 is 16 amino acids long. The V segment lost 2 bases and the J segment 0 bases; nucleotides outside the gene matches: 6. Looked up from germline, CDR1 is SGHRS and CDR2 is YFSETQ.

This chain links TRBV12-3 or TRBV12-4 with TRBJ1-4; a possible D gene is TRBD1 (5 bases). This CDR3 comprises 14 residues. Trimming pared 6 bases from V and 7 bases from J, leaving 15 bases between. The CDR3 spells CASRSSRVSEKLFF. CDR3 DNA sequence: TGTGCCAGCAGATCCAGCAGGGTCAGTGAAAAACTGTTTTTT.

V gene TRBV28 combines with J gene TRBJ2-5; D not certain. V dropped 3 bases and J dropped 3 bases, with 8 bases sitting between them. Germline values: CDR1 MDHEN, CDR2 SYDVKM. This CDR3 is built from 13 residues. CDR3 residues: CASSFEREETQYF. In nucleotides, the CDR3 is TGTGCCAGCAGTTTCGAGCGAGAAGAGACCCAGTACTTC.

This clonotype showed up just a few times. The J gene is TRBJ1-1, the V gene TRBV3-1, with 11 positions matching TRBD1. Trimming took 0 bases from V and 6 from J; bases not matched to a gene: 6. Germline loops: CDR1 LGHDT, CDR2 YNNKEL (reference sequence). The CDR3 length is 16 residues. The CDR3, as DNA: TGTGCCAGCAGCCAAGACGGGACAGGGGGTAGAGCTGAAGCTTTCTTT. This sequence encodes CASSQDGTGGRAEAFF.

The rearrangement links TRBV7-8 to TRBJ2-1; unclear D gene. The length of the CDR3 is 14 residues. Trimming shortened V by 2 bases and J by 5 bases, and 10 bases separated the two germline ends. The V gene's germline CDR1 is SGHVS and CDR2 FQNEAQ. DNA of the CDR3: TGTGCCAGCAGCTTATTACGGAACGACAATGAGCAGTTCTTC. This codes for CASSLLRNDNEQFF.

There are a few counts of this clonotype. This sequence joins TRBV6-1 and TRBJ1-2; TRBD1 might be the D (6 bases). The length of the CDR3 is 13 residues. The germline V gene encodes CDR1 MNHNS and CDR2 SASEGT. Between the trimmed V and J ends, which lost 1 base and 7 bases, there was a span of 10 bases. CDR3 loop: CASSEGQGSGYTF. CDR3 bases: TGTGCCAGCAGTGAAGGTCAGGGGAGTGGCTACACCTTC.

This clonotype was observed a few times. This CDR3 reads CSVRTGSSGNTIYF. DNA of the CDR3: TGCAGCGTTCGGACAGGGAGCTCTGGAAACACCATATATTTT. The V gene is TRBV29-1, the J gene TRBJ1-3; 8 bases are a match to TRBD1. The CDR3 spans 14 residues. With 5 bases clipped from V and 0 bases from J, the junction kept 3 bases outside the gene matches. Germline loops: CDR1 SQVTM, CDR2 ANQGSEA.

The genes are TRBV9 and TRBJ2-1, with 11 bases lining up with TRBD2. The germline CDR1 and CDR2 sequences are SGDLS and YYNGEE. The CDR3 contains 15 residues. J was trimmed by 8 bases and V by 0 bases; bases with no gene match: 4. CDR3 nucleotide sequence: TGTGCCAGCAGCGTAGTTAGCGGGAGGGCTTATGAGCAGTTCTTC. Translation gives CASSVVSGRAYEQFF.

The chain uses TRBV28 and TRBJ2-1; no firm D call. This CDR3 region has 14 residues. Germline-derived CDR1 and CDR2 are MDHEN and SYDVKM. Between the trimmed V and J ends, which lost 3 bases and 10 bases, there was a span of 16 bases. CDR3 nucleotides: TGTGCCAGCAGTTTCCGTCTTGAGCTTGGGGAGCAGTTCTTC. Translation: CASSFRLELGEQFF.

For the CDR3, the DNA is TGTGCCAGCTCTATGTTCGGAGGGCCCAATGAGCAGTTCTTC. This encodes CASSMFGGPNEQFF. The chain joins TRBV6-1 to TRBJ2-1; D possibly corresponds to TRBD2 (6 bases). V was trimmed by 8 bases and J by 6 bases, leaving 17 bases between them. The CDR3 spans 14 residues. CDR1 and CDR2 from the germline V gene are MNHNS and SASEGT.

The chain employs TRBV12-3 or TRBV12-4 and TRBJ1-4, with a weak D call TRBD1 (5 bases). Deletions cut 6 bases from V and 5 bases from J, with 13 bases between. This CDR3 is built from 14 residues. The CDR3 reads CASRPGRMNEKLFF. The CDR3, as DNA: TGTGCCAGCAGACCGGGACGGATGAATGAAAAACTGTTTTTT.

The rearrangement uses TRBV3-1 and TRBJ2-3, with D possibly being TRBD1 (5 bases). From germline, CDR1 is LGHDT and CDR2 YNNKEL (reference sequence). Trimming removed 2 bases at V and 2 bases at J, with 8 bases between. The CDR3 loop spans 14 amino acids. The CDR3 bases are TGTGCCAGCAGCCAAACAGGTCACACAGATACGCAGTATTTT. Translated: CASSQTGHTDTQYF.

V and J are TRBV6-2 or TRBV6-3 and TRBJ2-3; 11 bases fit TRBD1. Germline trimming cut 6 bases from V and 7 bases from J; bases unmatched to any gene: 6. This CDR3 region has 14 residues. Germline V gives CDR1 MNHEY, CDR2 SVGEGT. CDR3 sequence: CASRRTGGAHTQYF. In DNA, the CDR3 is TGTGCCAGCAGAAGGACAGGGGGCGCACATACGCAGTATTTT.

This clonotype was detected only a few times. The rearrangement uses TRBV12-3 or TRBV12-4 and TRBJ1-2, with 10 bases aligning to TRBD1. The J segment lost 8 bases and the V segment lost 5 bases, leaving 11 bases of the junction unmatched. This CDR3 contains 15 residues. The CDR3 loop is CASSHSAGQGRGYTF. CDR3 nucleotides: TGTGCCAGCAGTCATTCTGCGGGACAGGGGCGCGGCTACACCTTC.

The rearrangement links TRBV7-9 to TRBJ2-5; perhaps D is TRBD1 or TRBD2 (5 bases each). Trimming pared 1 base from V and 4 bases from J, leaving 10 bases between. Germline CDR1 SEHNR, CDR2 FQNEAQ (reference sequence). This CDR3 contains 14 residues. CDR3 protein: CASSLGGLAETQYF. DNA for the CDR3: TGTGCCAGCAGCTTAGGGGGCCTAGCAGAGACCCAGTACTTC.